These T cell receptor beta chains were read from a single sample in a study of regulatory T cells in long-lasting Graves disease. TCRdb redid the calling of the multiplex PCR reads with MiXCR, one entry per CDR3 protein. The sample consists of approximately 500,000 distinct CDR3 sequences, around a fifth of them appearing once. The input for sequencing was peripheral blood mononuclear cells (PBMCs), taken when the disease was refractory, from a patient treated with antithyroid drugs. These receptors all come from a female donor with Graves disease. The CDR3 runs from the conserved cysteine through the conserved F or W. The order of the fields is clone size, J gene, V gene, D gene, CDR3 DNA, CDR3 protein. The D gene is left open where the match is weak. Only some rows state a clone size, as once, few, many or a class for expanded clones.

. TRBJ1-5 TRBV24-1 . TGTGCCACCAGTGACTTCGGGGGACCCCAGCATTTT CATSDFGGPQHF
few TRBJ2-7 TRBV9 TRBD2 TGTGCCAGCAGCCCCCGTTTGGCGGGAGAACGCGAGCAGTACTTC CASSPRLAGEREQYF
many TRBJ1-4 TRBV12-3/TRBV12-4 . TGTGCCAGCAGCCCGTCGGTTGGCAGGGCTTATGAAAAACTGTTTTTT CASSPSVGRAYEKLFF
few TRBJ2-7 TRBV7-9 . TGTGCCAGCAGACAGAGCTCCTACGAGCAGTACTTC CASRQSSYEQYF
many TRBJ2-6 TRBV3-1 . TGTGCCAGCAGCCAAGAGTTGGGGGCCAACGTCCTGACTTTC CASSQELGANVLTF
many TRBJ2-7 TRBV14 TRBD1 TGTGCCAGCAGCCAAGTCCCAGGGGGCTCCTACGAGCAGTACTTC CASSQVPGGSYEQYF
. TRBJ1-1 TRBV19 . TGTGCCAGTAGTATAATACAGATTCAGGATAGGAACACTGAAGCTTTCTTT CASSIIQIQDRNTEAFF
. TRBJ2-7 TRBV20-1 TRBD1 TGCAGTGCCAGACAGGGGAGGTACGAGCAGTACTTC CSARQGRYEQYF
few TRBJ2-5 TRBV19 . TGTGCCAGTAGTATTCTAGGGGAGCCAGAGACCCAGTACTTC CASSILGEPETQYF
. TRBJ1-5 TRBV19 TRBD1 TGTGCCAGTAGTACACAGGGGGACAATCAGCCCCAGCATTTT CASSTQGDNQPQHF
. TRBJ1-2 TRBV20-1 TRBD1 TGCAGTGCTACCGGGGACAGGCTGCACTATGGCTACACCTTC CSATGDRLHYGYTF
. TRBJ2-3 TRBV2 . TGTGCCAGCAGTCCTAGCATGGGGGGGCCTAGCACAGATACGCAGTATTTT CASSPSMGGPSTDTQYF
many TRBJ1-6 TRBV3-1 TRBD1 TGTGCCAGCAGCCAAGTACAGGGGGATTCACCCCTCCACTTT CASSQVQGDSPLHF
. TRBJ2-2 TRBV20-1 . TGCAGTGCTAGAGATCGGGCAGGGGTTATTCCCGGGGAGCTGTTTTTT CSARDRAGVIPGELFF
. TRBJ2-7 TRBV6-4 . TGTGCCAGAGGCCCGACAGACTCCTACGAGCAGTACTTC CARGPTDSYEQYF
many TRBJ2-6 TRBV5-1 . TGCGCCAGCAGCTTGGAGGCAGGGGCTGGGGCCAACGTCCTGACTTTC CASSLEAGAGANVLTF
. TRBJ2-5 TRBV3-1 . TGTGCCAGCAGCCAAGATTGGGATTCCAGGGGGCAGCGGGGAGAGACCCAGTACTTC CASSQDWDSRGQRGETQYF
few TRBJ1-1 TRBV7-2 . TGTGCCAGCAGCGTCTCTAGAGGCACTGAAGCTTTCTTT CASSVSRGTEAFF
many TRBJ1-5 TRBV2 . TGTGCCAGCAACTTCCGCGGTAGCAATCAGCCCCAGCATTTT CASNFRGSNQPQHF
many TRBJ1-2 TRBV6-5 TRBD1 TGTGCCAGCAGTTACGGGACAGATAACTATGGCTACACCTTC CASSYGTDNYGYTF
many TRBJ2-7 TRBV6-1 TRBD1 TGTGCCAGCAGTACCTGGACAGGCGGCCCCTACGAGCAGTACTTC CASSTWTGGPYEQYF
. TRBJ1-3 TRBV29-1 . TGCAGCGTAAAGATCCAAGGAGGAAACACCATATATTTT CSVKIQGGNTIYF
many TRBJ2-7 TRBV5-1 . TGCGCCAGCAGCTTGAGCACCGAGTTAACCTACGAGCAGTACTTC CASSLSTELTYEQYF
few TRBJ1-6 TRBV20-1 TRBD1 TGCAGTGCTAGACAGGACAGGGCTTCACCCCTCCACTTT CSARQDRASPLHF
. TRBJ2-7 TRBV3-1 . TGTGCCAGCAGCCGCGGGACAAACGAGCAGTACTTC CASSRGTNEQYF
. TRBJ1-1 TRBV24-1 . TGTGCCACCAGTGACGGAGGAAACACTGAAGCTTTCTTT CATSDGGNTEAFF
few TRBJ2-2 TRBV3-1 TRBD1 TGTGCCAGCAGCCATAGCACAGGGGGCGGCGGGGAGCTGTTTTTT CASSHSTGGGGELFF